This T cell receptor (beta chain) was captured by sequencing in a study of shared clonotypes between healthy human individuals. The wider study: Per donor, CD8 memory used one plate, CD8 naive used two, CD4 memory used three and CD4 naive used three. Findings and caveats of the study: Relative to memory subsets, naive subsets generally showed larger estimated richness.

J gave up 4 bases and V 5 bases, and 7 bases lay outside the gene matches. This CDR3 has 16 amino acids. CDR1 and CDR2 (germline): LNHDA, SQIVND (reference sequence). The study ran the assay at deep level. Original methodology: Junction-only immunoSEQ data arrived without quality scores, meaning filtering differed. Profiled with immunoSEQ multiplex PCR; TCRdb holds only in-frame clones, not every one. The V and J calls and clone size come from that table; D and trimming were worked out from the DNA. The top ten hold around 0.13% of the sample, which has roughly 2 million clones, about 94% seen once. This clone was recorded only once. Its target is unknown.

V and J are TRBV19 and TRBJ2-2; TRBD1 aligns across 10 bases. Sequencing was performed on naive CD4+ T cells sorted from blood. The subset: CD45RA+ positively selected. This TCR came from a man aged 18 to 29 in good health. The CDR3 sequence is CASSLWTGGGTGELFF. CDR3 DNA sequence: TGTGCCAGTAGTCTTTGGACAGGGGGTGGCACCGGGGAGCTGTTTTTT.